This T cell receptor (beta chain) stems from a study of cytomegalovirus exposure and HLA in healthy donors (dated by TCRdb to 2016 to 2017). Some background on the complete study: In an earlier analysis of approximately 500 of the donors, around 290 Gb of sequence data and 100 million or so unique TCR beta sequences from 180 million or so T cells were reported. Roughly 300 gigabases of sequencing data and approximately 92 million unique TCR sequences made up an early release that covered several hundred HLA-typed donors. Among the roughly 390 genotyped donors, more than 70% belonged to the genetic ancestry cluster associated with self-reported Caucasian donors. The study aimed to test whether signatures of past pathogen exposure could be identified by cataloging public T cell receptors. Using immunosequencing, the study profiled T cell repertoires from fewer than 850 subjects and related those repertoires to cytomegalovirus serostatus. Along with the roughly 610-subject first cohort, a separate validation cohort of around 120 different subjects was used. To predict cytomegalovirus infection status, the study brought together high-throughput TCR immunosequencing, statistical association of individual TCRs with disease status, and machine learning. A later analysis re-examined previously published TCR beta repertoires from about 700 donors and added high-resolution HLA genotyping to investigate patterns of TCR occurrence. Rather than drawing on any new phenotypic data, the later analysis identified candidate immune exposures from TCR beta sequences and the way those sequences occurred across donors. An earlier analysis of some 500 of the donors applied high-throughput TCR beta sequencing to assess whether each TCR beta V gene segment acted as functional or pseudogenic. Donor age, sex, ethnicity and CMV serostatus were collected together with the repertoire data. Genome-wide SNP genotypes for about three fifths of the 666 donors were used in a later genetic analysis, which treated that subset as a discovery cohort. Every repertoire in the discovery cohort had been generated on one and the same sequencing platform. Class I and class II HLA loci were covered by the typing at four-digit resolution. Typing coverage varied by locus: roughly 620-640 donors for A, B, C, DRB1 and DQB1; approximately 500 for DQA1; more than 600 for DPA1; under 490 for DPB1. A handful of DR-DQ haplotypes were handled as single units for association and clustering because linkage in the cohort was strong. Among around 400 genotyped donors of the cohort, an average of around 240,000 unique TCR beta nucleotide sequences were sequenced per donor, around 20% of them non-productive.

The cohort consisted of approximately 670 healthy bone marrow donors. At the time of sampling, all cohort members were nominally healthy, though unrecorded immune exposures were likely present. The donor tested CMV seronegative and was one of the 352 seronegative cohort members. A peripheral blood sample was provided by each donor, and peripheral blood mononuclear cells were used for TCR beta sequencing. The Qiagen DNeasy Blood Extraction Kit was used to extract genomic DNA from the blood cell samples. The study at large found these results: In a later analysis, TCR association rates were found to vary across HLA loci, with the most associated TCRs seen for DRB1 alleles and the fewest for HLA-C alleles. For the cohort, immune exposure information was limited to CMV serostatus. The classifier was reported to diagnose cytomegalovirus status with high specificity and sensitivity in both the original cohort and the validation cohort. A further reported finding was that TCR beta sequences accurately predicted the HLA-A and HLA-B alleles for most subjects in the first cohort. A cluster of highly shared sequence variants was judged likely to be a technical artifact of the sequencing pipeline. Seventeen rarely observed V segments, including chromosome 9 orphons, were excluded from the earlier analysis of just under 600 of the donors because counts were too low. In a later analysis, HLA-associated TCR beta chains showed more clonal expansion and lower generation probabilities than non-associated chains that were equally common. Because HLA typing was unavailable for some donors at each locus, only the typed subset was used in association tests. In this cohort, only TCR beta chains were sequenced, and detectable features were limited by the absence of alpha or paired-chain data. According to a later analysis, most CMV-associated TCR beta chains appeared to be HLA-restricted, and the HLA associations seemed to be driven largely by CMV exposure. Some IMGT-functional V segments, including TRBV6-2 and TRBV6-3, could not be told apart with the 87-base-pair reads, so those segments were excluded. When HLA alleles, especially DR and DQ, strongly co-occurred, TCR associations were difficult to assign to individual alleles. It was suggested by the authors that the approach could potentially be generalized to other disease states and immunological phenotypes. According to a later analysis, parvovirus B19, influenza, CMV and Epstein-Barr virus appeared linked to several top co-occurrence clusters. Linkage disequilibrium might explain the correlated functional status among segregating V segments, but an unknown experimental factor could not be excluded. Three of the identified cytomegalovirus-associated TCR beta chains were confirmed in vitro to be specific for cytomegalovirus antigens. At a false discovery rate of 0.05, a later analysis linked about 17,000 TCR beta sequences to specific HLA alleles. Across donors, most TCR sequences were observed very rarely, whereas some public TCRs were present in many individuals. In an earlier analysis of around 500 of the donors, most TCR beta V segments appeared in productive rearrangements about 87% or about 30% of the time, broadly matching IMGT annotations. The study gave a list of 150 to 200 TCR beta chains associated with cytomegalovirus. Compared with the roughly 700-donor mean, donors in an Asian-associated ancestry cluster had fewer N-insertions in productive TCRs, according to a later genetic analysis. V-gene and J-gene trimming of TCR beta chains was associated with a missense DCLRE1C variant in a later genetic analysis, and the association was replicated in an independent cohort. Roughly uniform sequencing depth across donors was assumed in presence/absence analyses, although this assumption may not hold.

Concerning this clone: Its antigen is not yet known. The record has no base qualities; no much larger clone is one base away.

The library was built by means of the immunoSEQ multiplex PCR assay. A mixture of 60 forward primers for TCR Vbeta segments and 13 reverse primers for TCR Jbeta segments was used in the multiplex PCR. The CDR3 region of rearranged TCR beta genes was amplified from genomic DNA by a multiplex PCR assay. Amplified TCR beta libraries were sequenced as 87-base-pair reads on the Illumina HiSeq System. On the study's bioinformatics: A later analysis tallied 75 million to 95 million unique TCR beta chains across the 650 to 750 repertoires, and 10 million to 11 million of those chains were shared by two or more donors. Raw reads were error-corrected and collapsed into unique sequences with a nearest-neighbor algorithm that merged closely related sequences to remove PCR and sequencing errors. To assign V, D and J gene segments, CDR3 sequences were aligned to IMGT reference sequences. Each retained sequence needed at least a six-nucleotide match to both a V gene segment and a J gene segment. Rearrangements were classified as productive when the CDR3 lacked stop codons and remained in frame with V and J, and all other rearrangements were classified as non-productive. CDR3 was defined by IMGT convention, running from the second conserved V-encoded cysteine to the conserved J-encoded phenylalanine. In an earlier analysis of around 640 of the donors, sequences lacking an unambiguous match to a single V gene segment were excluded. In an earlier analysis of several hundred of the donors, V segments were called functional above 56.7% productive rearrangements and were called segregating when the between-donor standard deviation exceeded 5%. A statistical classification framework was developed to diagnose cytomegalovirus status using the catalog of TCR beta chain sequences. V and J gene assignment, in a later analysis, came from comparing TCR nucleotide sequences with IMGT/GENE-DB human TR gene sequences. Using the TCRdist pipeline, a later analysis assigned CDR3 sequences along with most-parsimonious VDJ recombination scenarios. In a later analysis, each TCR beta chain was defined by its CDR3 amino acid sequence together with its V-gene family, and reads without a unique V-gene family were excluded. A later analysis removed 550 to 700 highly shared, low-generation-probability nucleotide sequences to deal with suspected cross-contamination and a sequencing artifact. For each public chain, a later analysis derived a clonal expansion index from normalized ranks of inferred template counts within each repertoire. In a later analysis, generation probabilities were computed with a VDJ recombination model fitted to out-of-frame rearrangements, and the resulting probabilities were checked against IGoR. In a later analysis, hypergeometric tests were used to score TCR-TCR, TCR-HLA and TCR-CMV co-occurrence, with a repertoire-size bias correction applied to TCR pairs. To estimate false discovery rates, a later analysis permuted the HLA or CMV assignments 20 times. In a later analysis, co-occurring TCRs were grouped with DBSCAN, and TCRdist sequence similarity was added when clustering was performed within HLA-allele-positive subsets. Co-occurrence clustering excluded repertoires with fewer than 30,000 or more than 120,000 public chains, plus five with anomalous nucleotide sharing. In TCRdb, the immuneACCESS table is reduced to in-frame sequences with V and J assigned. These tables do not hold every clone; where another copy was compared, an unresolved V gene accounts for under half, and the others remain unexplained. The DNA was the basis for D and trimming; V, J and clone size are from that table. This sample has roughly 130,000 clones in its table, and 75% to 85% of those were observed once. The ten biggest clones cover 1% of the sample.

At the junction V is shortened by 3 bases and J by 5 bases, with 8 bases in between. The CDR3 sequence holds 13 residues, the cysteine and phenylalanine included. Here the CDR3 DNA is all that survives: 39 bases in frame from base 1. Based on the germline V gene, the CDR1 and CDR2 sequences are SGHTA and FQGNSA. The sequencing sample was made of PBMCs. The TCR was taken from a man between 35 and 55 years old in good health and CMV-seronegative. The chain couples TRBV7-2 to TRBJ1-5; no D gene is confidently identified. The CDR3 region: CASSFTEDQPQHF. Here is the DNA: TGTGCCAGCAGCTTTACAGAAGATCAGCCCCAGCATTTT.